A selection of T cell receptor beta chains follows, all from one sample in a study of blood T cell repertoires in COVID-19. The method was immunoSEQ multiplex PCR; TCRdb's version includes in-frame clones alone and lacks a portion of them. This table holds 70,000 to 80,000 clones, roughly four fifths found once. The specimen was peripheral blood. The receptors come from a man older than 75 with acute or convalescent COVID-19. The CDR3 runs from the conserved cysteine through the conserved F or W. The D gene is left open where the match is weak. Not every row has a clone size; where given, it reads once, few, many or a size class.

J | D | V | size | CDR3 | DNA
TRBJ2-1 | NA | TRBV18 | NA | CASSPRNNEQFF | TGTGCCAGCTCACCGAGAAACAATGAGCAGTTCTTC
TRBJ1-1 | TRBD1 | TRBV5-1 | NA | CASSQGQIMNTEAFF | TGCGCCAGCAGCCAGGGACAGATCATGAACACTGAAGCTTTCTTT
TRBJ2-5 | TRBD2 | TRBV9 | NA | CASSVSERDRRETQYF | TGTGCCAGCAGCGTGTCTGAGCGGGATAGGAGGGAGACCCAGTACTTC
TRBJ2-7 | NA | TRBV5-1 | NA | CASSLFGSSWEQYF | TGCGCCAGCAGTCTCTTCGGGAGTTCGTGGGAGCAGTACTTC
TRBJ2-7 | NA | TRBV28 | once | CASSPQHRSYEQYF | TGTGCCAGCAGTCCCCAACACAGGTCCTACGAGCAGTACTTC
TRBJ2-7 | TRBD2 | TRBV5-8 | NA | CASSWGRGGRATEEQYF | TGTGCCAGCAGCTGGGGCCGCGGCGGGAGGGCGACAGAAGAGCAGTACTTC
TRBJ2-2 | NA | TRBV5-3 | NA | CARSPVNTGELFF | TGTGCCAGAAGCCCAGTGAACACCGGGGAGCTGTTTTTT
TRBJ1-2 | TRBD1 | TRBV5-1 | NA | CASSFDRASYGYTF | TGCGCCAGCAGCTTTGACAGGGCCTCCTATGGCTACACCTTC
TRBJ1-6 | TRBD1 | TRBV5-6 | NA | CASSGRQGPNSPLHF | TGTGCCAGCAGCGGTAGACAGGGACCTAATTCACCCCTCCACTTT
TRBJ2-1 | NA | TRBV6-5 | NA | CASSYRPQYNEQFF | TGTGCCAGCAGTTACAGGCCACAGTACAATGAGCAGTTCTTC
TRBJ2-3 | TRBD2 | TRBV2 | NA | CASSRTSGGPDTQYF | TGTGCCAGCAGTAGGACTAGCGGGGGACCAGATACGCAGTATTTT
TRBJ2-6 | TRBD1 | TRBV30 | NA | CAWSRDRGANVLTF | TGTGCCTGGAGTAGGGACAGGGGGGCCAACGTCCTGACTTTC
TRBJ1-2 | NA | TRBV6-6 | NA | CASRVTGLNYGYTF | TGTGCCAGCAGAGTAACAGGCCTTAACTATGGCTACACCTTC
TRBJ1-4 | TRBD1 | TRBV2 | once | CASIWNRGFEKLFF | TGTGCCAGCATATGGAACAGGGGATTTGAAAAACTGTTTTTT
TRBJ2-3 | TRBD2 | TRBV18 | NA | CASSPIAGVSTDTQYF | TGTGCCAGCTCACCTATAGCGGGAGTAAGCACAGATACGCAGTATTTT
TRBJ2-3 | NA | TRBV7-9 | NA | CASTTREGGTDTQYF | TGTGCCAGCACTACCCGCGAGGGAGGCACAGATACGCAGTATTTT
TRBJ1-3 | NA | TRBV9 | NA | CASSVGPARGAGNTIYF | TGTGCCAGCAGCGTAGGGCCAGCCCGAGGCGCTGGAAACACCATATATTTT
TRBJ1-2 | NA | TRBV28 | NA | CASEGANYGYTF | TGTGCCAGCGAGGGGGCTAACTATGGCTACACCTTC
TRBJ2-7 | NA | TRBV29-1 | NA | CSVEANSYEQYF | TGCAGCGTTGAGGCCAACTCCTACGAGCAGTACTTC
TRBJ1-4 | NA | TRBV11-2 | NA | CASSLPRGQNEKLFF | TGTGCCAGCAGCTTACCCCGAGGACAGAATGAAAAACTGTTTTTT
TRBJ2-5 | TRBD2 | TRBV5-1 | NA | CASNPGLAGFSQYF | TGCGCCAGCAACCCGGGACTAGCTGGATTCTCCCAGTACTTC
TRBJ2-3 | NA | TRBV3-1/TRBV3-2 | NA | CASSPLAVPSTDTQYF | TGTGCCAGCAGCCCCTTGGCGGTACCTAGCACAGATACGCAGTATTTT
TRBJ2-3 | NA | TRBV11-2 | NA | CASSLGADNTDTQYF | TGTGCCAGCAGCTTAGGTGCGGACAACACAGATACGCAGTATTTT
TRBJ2-5 | NA | TRBV30 | NA | CAWSRGKGTQYF | TGTGCCTGGAGCAGGGGCAAGGGGACCCAGTACTTC
TRBJ2-4 | TRBD2 | TRBV11-2 | NA | CASSSTSGGNIQYF | TGTGCCAGCAGCTCCACTAGCGGGGGAAACATTCAGTACTTC
TRBJ2-7 | NA | TRBV4-1 | NA | CASSQQQGLNYEQYF | TGCGCCAGCAGCCAGCAACAGGGATTGAACTACGAGCAGTACTTC
TRBJ2-3 | TRBD1 | TRBV14 | once | CASSQDTGTGATDTQYF | TGTGCCAGCAGCCAAGACACCGGGACAGGGGCTACAGATACGCAGTATTTT
TRBJ1-2 | TRBD1 | TRBV19 | NA | CASSVLQGHGYTF | TGTGCCAGTAGTGTCCTACAGGGGCATGGCTACACCTTC
TRBJ2-1 | TRBD1 | TRBV18 | NA | CASSPIGDRFSSSYNEQFF | TGTGCCAGCTCACCAATTGGGGACAGGTTTTCGAGCTCCTACAATGAGCAGTTCTTC
TRBJ1-2 | NA | TRBV6-2/TRBV6-3 | NA | CASSYLGINYGYTF | TGTGCCAGCAGTTACTTGGGCATCAACTATGGCTACACCTTC
TRBJ2-2 | TRBD2 | TRBV10-2 | NA | CASSEGTSGSTGELFF | TGCGCCAGCAGTGAGGGGACTAGCGGGAGTACCGGGGAGCTGTTTTTT
TRBJ2-7 | NA | TRBV3-1/TRBV3-2 | NA | CASSQEDEVAYEQYF | TGTGCCAGCAGCCAAGAGGATGAGGTCGCCTACGAGCAGTACTTC
TRBJ2-5 | TRBD2 | TRBV9 | NA | CASSGSPSERGETQYF | TGTGCCAGCAGCGGTTCACCTTCTGAGCGGGGGGAGACCCAGTACTTC
TRBJ2-7 | NA | TRBV11-2 | NA | CASSLGQGSEQYF | TGTGCCAGCAGCTTAGGTCAGGGTAGCGAGCAGTACTTC
TRBJ2-3 | NA | TRBV5-1 | NA | CASSLGLDSTDTQYF | TGCGCCAGCAGCTTGGGTCTAGATAGCACAGATACGCAGTATTTT
TRBJ2-7 | NA | TRBV18 | NA | CASSPVSGEGEQYF | TGTGCCAGCTCACCGGTATCGGGGGAAGGCGAGCAGTACTTC
TRBJ2-6 | NA | TRBV19 | NA | CASSTQGLDPSGANVLTF | TGTGCCAGTAGTACCCAGGGTTTGGACCCCTCTGGGGCCAACGTCCTGACTTTC